Shown below are 11 T cell receptor beta chains from a single sample sequenced in a study of blood T cell repertoires in COVID-19. The method was immunoSEQ multiplex PCR; TCRdb's version includes in-frame clones alone and lacks a portion of them. The sample records around 310,000 clones, roughly 88% being singletons. The source material was PBMCs or T cells enriched from blood (not recorded which). The receptor set was obtained from a man aged 25-40 years who had recovered from COVID-19.

This clone is a singleton in its sample. The J gene is TRBJ1-4, the V gene TRBV28, with 10 nucleotides matching TRBD1. Germline V gives CDR1 MDHEN, CDR2 SYDVKM. The CDR3 runs to 14 residues. V was pared by 3 bases and J by 10 bases, with 5 bases of the junction left unmatched. In nucleotides, the CDR3 is TGTGCCAGCAGTTTTGGGACAGGGGATGGAAAACTGTTTTTT. This encodes CASSFGTGDGKLFF.

This clone was observed a few times. This chain uses TRBV6-5 with TRBJ2-5; unclear D gene. Looked up from germline, CDR1 is MNHEY and CDR2 is SVGAGI. The CDR3 consists of 15 residues. V shed 6 bases and J shed 4 bases, with 18 bases lying between them. The DNA for the CDR3 is TGTGCCAGCAGACCGACAAGTAAGCATCGAGAGACCCAGTACTTC. The encoded protein is CASRPTSKHRETQYF.

The chain is built from TRBV19 and TRBJ2-7; 10 positions match TRBD2. The germline CDR1 and CDR2 sequences are LNHDA and SQIVND (reference sequence). V was clipped by 5 bases and J by 3 bases; unmatched bases: 7. This CDR3 contains 15 residues. CDR3: CASSPLAGALYEQYF. Written as DNA, the CDR3 is TGTGCCAGTAGTCCCCTAGCGGGGGCCCTCTACGAGCAGTACTTC.

The chain combines TRBV4-1 with TRBJ1-4; TRBD1 matches 7 bases. The CDR3 runs to 16 residues. Trimming removed 0 bases from V and 7 bases from J; junction bases left unmatched: 8. Germline CDR1 MGHRA, CDR2 YSYEKL. For the CDR3, the DNA is TGCGCCAGCAGCCAAGATTTGGGACAGTCCATTGAAAAACTGTTTTTT. Residues: CASSQDLGQSIEKLFF.

The CDR3: CASSPEVSYEQYF. As DNA, the CDR3 is TGTGCCAGCTCACCAGAGGTCTCCTACGAGCAGTACTTC. This chain links TRBV18 with TRBJ2-7, with D unresolved. The V and J ends lost 2 bases and 0 bases respectively, with 5 bases between them. Germline CDR1 and CDR2: KGHSH and LQKENI. This CDR3 region has 13 residues.

This rearrangement joins TRBV27 to TRBJ1-5; 12 bases agree with TRBD1. The CDR3 has 15 residues. Germline V CDR1 and CDR2: MNHEY, SMNVEV (reference sequence). Trimming removed 6 bases from V and 2 bases from J; junction bases left unmatched: 2. The CDR3 DNA sequence: TGTGCCAGCAGGGGACAGGGGGCTGGCAATCAGCCCCAGCATTTT. This encodes CASRGQGAGNQPQHF.

This clone showed up just once. The rearrangement uses TRBV2 and TRBJ1-2; 11 nucleotides align to TRBD1. This CDR3 has 13 amino acids. V gave up 6 bases and J gave up 7 bases; unmatched junction bases: 4. In germline, CDR1 is SNHLY, CDR2 FYNNEI. CDR3 residues: CASSGGQGGGYTF. Written as DNA, the CDR3 is TGTGCCAGCAGCGGGGGACAGGGGGGTGGCTACACCTTC.

This chain connects TRBV4-1 to TRBJ2-1; D unresolved. This CDR3 is 15 amino acids long. The V end lost 5 bases, the J end lost 0 bases, and 11 bases lay between the germline ends. In germline, CDR1 is MGHRA, CDR2 YSYEKL. The CDR3 loop is CASSYGASSYNEQFF. Written as DNA, the CDR3 is TGCGCCAGCAGCTATGGAGCATCCTCCTACAATGAGCAGTTCTTC.

The genes are TRBV5-1 and TRBJ1-1; the D gene is possibly TRBD1 (6 bases). The CDR3 is 15 amino acids. Germline CDR1 is SGHRS and CDR2 is YFSETQ. The V end lost 4 bases, the J end lost 4 bases, and 17 bases lay between the germline ends. The CDR3 region is CASSRGQGKGTEAFF. In DNA, the CDR3 is TGCGCCAGCAGCCGGGGCCAGGGGAAGGGCACTGAAGCTTTCTTT.

This chain links TRBV19 with TRBJ1-1; 7 nucleotides agree with TRBD1. The CDR3 spans 15 residues. The ends lost 5 bases at V and 5 bases at J; junction bases unmatched: 11. The germline CDR1 and CDR2 sequences are LNHDA and SQIVND (reference sequence). This CDR3 reads CASSPRRDSLTEAFF. The CDR3 DNA reads as TGTGCCAGTAGTCCACGCCGGGACAGTTTAACTGAAGCTTTCTTT.

This chain uses TRBV20-1 with TRBJ1-1, with a tentative D call TRBD1 (6 bases). Germline CDR1 and CDR2: DFQATT and SNEGSKA (reference sequence). CDR3 length equals 11 residues. V was pared by 3 bases and J by 10 bases, with 12 bases between. This chain's CDR3 is CSARDRGGAFF. For the CDR3, the DNA is TGCAGTGCTAGGGACAGAGGGGGAGCTTTCTTT.